This note documents a single T cell receptor beta chain sequence. Its target is unknown. Whereas donors were nominally healthy upon sampling, unrecorded immune exposures were probable. The sample originates from a study of cytomegalovirus exposure and HLA in healthy donors. V lost 6 bases, J lost 2 bases, and 14 bases lay in between. The CDR3 runs to 15 residues. From germline, CDR1 is SNHLY and CDR2 FYNNEI. Regarding the study as a whole: Prior analysis indicated that the majority of TCR beta V segments exhibited productivity approximately 87% or approximately 30% of the time. Compared with the roughly 670-donor mean, an Asian-associated ancestry cluster reportedly had fewer N-insertions, according to a later analysis. Whilst most TCR sequences proved rare, a subset of public TCRs occurred across many donors.

Primers: 60 Vbeta forward and 13 Jbeta reverse. Data came from immunoSEQ multiplex PCR; TCRdb stores just in-frame clones and leaves some out. This table holds around 160,000 clones, 83% found once. Sequenced material: PBMCs. The J gene is TRBJ1-5, the V gene TRBV2, with a possible D match to TRBD1 (6 bases). The receptor comes from a man in his fifties or sixties in good health and CMV-seropositive. The CDR3 DNA is TGTGCCAGCAGGAGAGACAGGATGGGCAATCAGCCCCAGCATTTT. Amino acids: CASRRDRMGNQPQHF.